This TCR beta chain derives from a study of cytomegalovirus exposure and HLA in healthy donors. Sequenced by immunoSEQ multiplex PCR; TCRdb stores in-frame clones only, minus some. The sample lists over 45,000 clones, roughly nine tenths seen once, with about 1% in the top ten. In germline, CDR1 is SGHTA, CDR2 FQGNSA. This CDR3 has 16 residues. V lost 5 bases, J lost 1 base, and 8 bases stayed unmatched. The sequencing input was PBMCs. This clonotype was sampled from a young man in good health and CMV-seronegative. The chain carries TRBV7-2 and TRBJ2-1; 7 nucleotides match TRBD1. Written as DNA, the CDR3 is TGTGCCAGCAGCCCTATAGGGACAGTTTCCTACAATGAGCAGTTCTTC. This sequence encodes CASSPIGTVSYNEQFF.